This passage covers 4 T cell receptor beta chains from one sample sequenced in a study of control samples from healthy donors and cancer patients. The data were produced by immunoSEQ multiplex PCR, yet TCRdb's version contains in-frame clones alone and is incomplete. The data show over 110,000 clones, with roughly 92% seen just once and over 9% held by the top ten. The sample taken for sequencing was blood. These receptors were collected from a man under 40 in good health.

J is TRBJ2-7 and V is TRBV28; 14 bases agree with TRBD2. Germline V gene lookup returns CDR1 MDHEN and CDR2 SYDVKM. The CDR3 contains 15 residues. Trimming at V came to 6 bases and at J to 4 bases, leaving 5 bases not matched to a gene. The DNA for the CDR3 is TGTGCCAGCAGCCGAGGGACTAGCGGGAGTTACGAGCAGTACTTC. It encodes CASSRGTSGSYEQYF.

The V gene is TRBV28, the J gene TRBJ2-5; possibly TRBD2 for D (6 bases). This CDR3 comprises 16 residues. Germline CDR1 MDHEN, CDR2 SYDVKM. V was cut by 6 bases and J by 4 bases, with 21 bases left in between. In DNA form, the CDR3 reads TGTGCCAGCAGCCCCACTAGTTGGGGGGTACGAGAGACCCAGTACTTC. Protein: CASSPTSWGVRETQYF.

The chain carries TRBV2 and TRBJ1-5; D uncertain. Germline CDR1 and CDR2: SNHLY and FYNNEI. The CDR3 has 12 residues. Trimming took 3 bases from V and 5 from J, leaving 5 bases between them. For the CDR3, the DNA is TGTGCCAGCAGTGATAGGGATCAGCCCCAGCATTTT. It translates to CASSDRDQPQHF.

This clone has only one observation. The chain combines TRBV5-5 with TRBJ2-3; perhaps TRBD1 as D (5 bases). The CDR3 loop spans 15 amino acids. Germline V gene data show CDR1 as SGHKS and CDR2 as YYEKEE (reference sequence). Trimming removed 2 bases at V and 2 bases at J, with 12 bases between. CDR3 residues: CASSLLGHLTDTQYF. Written as DNA, the CDR3 is TGTGCCAGCAGCTTATTAGGACACCTCACAGATACGCAGTATTTT.